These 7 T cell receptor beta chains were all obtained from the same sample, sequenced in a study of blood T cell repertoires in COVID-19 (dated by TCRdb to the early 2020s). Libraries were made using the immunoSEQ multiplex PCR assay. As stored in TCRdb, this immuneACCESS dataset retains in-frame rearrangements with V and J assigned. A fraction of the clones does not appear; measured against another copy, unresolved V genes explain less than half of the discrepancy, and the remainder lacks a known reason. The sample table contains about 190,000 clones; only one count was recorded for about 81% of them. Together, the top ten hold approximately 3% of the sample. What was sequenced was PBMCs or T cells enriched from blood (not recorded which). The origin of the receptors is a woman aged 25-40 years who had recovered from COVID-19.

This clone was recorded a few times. This CDR3 reads CASTGGFNQPQHF. The CDR3 DNA is TGTGCCAGTACAGGGGGTTTCAATCAGCCCCAGCATTTT. This sequence joins TRBV28 and TRBJ1-5; TRBD1 matches at 8 bases. V lost 9 bases, J lost 3 bases, and 4 bases stayed unmatched. The CDR3 runs to 13 residues. Looked up from germline, CDR1 is MDHEN and CDR2 is SYDVKM.

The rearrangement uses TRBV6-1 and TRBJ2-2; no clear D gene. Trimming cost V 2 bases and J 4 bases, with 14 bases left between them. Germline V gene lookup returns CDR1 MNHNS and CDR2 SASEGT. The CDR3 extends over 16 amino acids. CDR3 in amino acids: CASSELGEVGTGELFF. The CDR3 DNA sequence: TGTGCCAGCAGTGAATTGGGTGAGGTTGGCACCGGGGAGCTGTTTTTT.

CDR3 in DNA: TGTGCCACCAGTGATTTTAGTTTTGATGAGCAGTTCTTC. Protein: CATSDFSFDEQFF. The chain employs TRBV24-1 and TRBJ2-1; no clear D gene. Trimming left V 1 base short and J 8 bases short, with 8 bases between. Germline V CDR1 and CDR2: KGHDR, SFDVKD. The CDR3 is 13 residues long.

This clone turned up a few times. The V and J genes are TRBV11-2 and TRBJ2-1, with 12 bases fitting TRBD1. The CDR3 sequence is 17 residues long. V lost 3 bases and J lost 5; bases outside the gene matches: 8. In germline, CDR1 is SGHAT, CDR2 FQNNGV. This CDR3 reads CASSLGPGQGAHNEQFF. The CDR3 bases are TGTGCCAGCAGCTTGGGGCCGGGACAGGGGGCTCACAATGAGCAGTTCTTC.

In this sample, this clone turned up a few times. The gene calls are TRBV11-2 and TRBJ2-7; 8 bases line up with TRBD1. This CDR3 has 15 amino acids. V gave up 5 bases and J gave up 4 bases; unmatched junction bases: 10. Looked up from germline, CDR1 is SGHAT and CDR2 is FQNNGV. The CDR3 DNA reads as TGTGCCAGCAGCCCCCCCGGACAGGGATTGTACGAGCAGTACGTC. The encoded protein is CASSPPGQGLYEQYV.

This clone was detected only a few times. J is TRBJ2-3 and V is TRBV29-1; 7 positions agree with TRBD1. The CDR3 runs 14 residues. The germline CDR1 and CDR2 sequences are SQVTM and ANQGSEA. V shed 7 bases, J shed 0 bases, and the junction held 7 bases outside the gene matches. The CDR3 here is CSGQQGISTDTQYF. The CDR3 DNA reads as TGCAGCGGACAACAGGGGATTAGCACAGATACGCAGTATTTT.

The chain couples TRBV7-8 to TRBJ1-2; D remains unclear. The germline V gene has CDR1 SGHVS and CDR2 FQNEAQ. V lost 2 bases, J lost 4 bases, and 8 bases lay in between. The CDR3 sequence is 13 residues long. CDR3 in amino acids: CASSLLTLYGYTF. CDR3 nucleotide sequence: TGTGCCAGCAGCTTACTGACACTCTATGGCTACACCTTC.